These 24 T cell receptor beta chains were sequenced from one sample in a study of blood T cell repertoires in COVID-19. Profiled with immunoSEQ multiplex PCR; TCRdb holds only in-frame clones, not every one. This table holds about 280,000 clones, roughly 87% found once. The specimen sequenced was peripheral blood. Receptors originate from a woman in her 50s who had recovered from COVID-19.

This clone was found a few times. The rearrangement uses TRBV5-6 and TRBJ2-1, with a weak D call TRBD2 (5 bases). The germline V gene has CDR1 SGHDT and CDR2 YYEEEE. V lost 4 bases and J 0 bases, leaving 17 bases between the germline ends. The CDR3 consists of 17 residues. For the CDR3, the DNA is TGTGCCAGCAGCCCCAGACCCTCTGGGAGCTCCTACAATGAGCAGTTCTTC. It yields the protein CASSPRPSGSSYNEQFF.

The chain combines TRBV7-2 with TRBJ2-2, with TRBD2 as a possible D gene (5 bases). V lost 4 bases to trimming and J lost 7 bases, with 19 bases between them. CDR1 and CDR2 from the germline V gene are SGHTA and FQGNSA. This CDR3 comprises 16 residues. The CDR3 bases are TGTGCCAGCAGCTACAGACTAACGGGATATAACGGGGAGCTGTTTTTT. Protein: CASSYRLTGYNGELFF.

V is TRBV2 and J is TRBJ2-7, with D possibly matching TRBD2 (6 bases). Germline V lookup: CDR1 SNHLY, CDR2 FYNNEI. The V gene lost 2 bases and the J gene lost 2 bases, with 10 bases spanning the gap. The CDR3 sequence is 14 residues long. This CDR3 is CASSETLATYEQYF. Written as DNA, the CDR3 is TGTGCCAGCAGTGAAACGCTAGCGACCTACGAGCAGTACTTC.

The chain links TRBV28 to TRBJ2-7; maybe TRBD2 (5 bases). The CDR3 has 13 residues. Trimming took off 6 bases at V and 7 bases at J, with 16 bases between the two ends. In germline, CDR1 is MDHEN, CDR2 SYDVKM. The CDR3 nucleotides read TGTGCCAGCAGGGCTGGACTTCCTTGGGAGCAGTACTTC. Residues: CASRAGLPWEQYF.

V gene TRBV29-1 combines with J gene TRBJ2-1, with 10 bases that match TRBD1. Germline assignment: CDR1 SQVTM and CDR2 ANQGSEA. Germline trimming cut 4 bases from V and 3 bases from J; bases unmatched to any gene: 0. The length of the CDR3 is 13 residues. The CDR3 loop is CSVGTGGYNEQFF. CDR3 sequence (DNA): TGCAGCGTTGGGACAGGGGGCTACAATGAGCAGTTCTTC.

V and J are TRBV5-1 and TRBJ2-6; perhaps TRBD1 as D (6 bases). Deletions cut 4 bases from V and 2 bases from J, with 13 bases between. In germline, CDR1 is SGHRS, CDR2 YFSETQ. This CDR3 region has 16 residues. The CDR3 DNA reads TGCGCCAGCAGCCTAGTAGGGGGAGCTGGGGCCAACGTCCTGACTTTC. This encodes CASSLVGGAGANVLTF.

The chain has TRBV14 and TRBJ2-1, with TRBD2 matching 13 bases. The CDR3 covers 18 residues. CDR1 is SGHDN, CDR2 FVKESK, per germline. V lost 5 bases to trimming and J lost 5 bases; unmatched junction nucleotides: 12. CDR3 region: CASSYDPTSGRANNEQFF. The CDR3 DNA follows: TGTGCCAGCAGCTACGACCCAACTAGCGGGAGGGCCAACAATGAGCAGTTCTTC.

The genes are TRBV18 and TRBJ1-2; 7 bases match TRBD1. The J segment lost 4 bases and the V segment lost 0 bases, leaving 8 bases of the junction unmatched. CDR1 is KGHSH, CDR2 LQKENI, per germline. The length of the CDR3 is 16 residues. The CDR3 region is CASSPPAQGFAYGYTF. CDR3 bases: TGTGCCAGCTCACCACCCGCACAGGGGTTCGCCTATGGCTACACCTTC.

The rearrangement links TRBV11-2 to TRBJ1-2, with D perhaps matching TRBD1 (5 bases). Germline V gives CDR1 SGHAT, CDR2 FQNNGV. With 1 base removed from V and 6 bases from J, the gap between germline ends came to 6 bases. The CDR3 covers 12 residues. This CDR3 reads CASSLVGDGYTF. Here the CDR3 DNA reads TGTGCCAGCAGCTTAGTAGGGGATGGCTACACCTTC.

This chain uses TRBV13 with TRBJ2-7, with 8 positions matching TRBD1. CDR1 PRHDT and CDR2 FYEKMQ come from the germline V gene (reference sequence). The CDR3 runs to 16 residues. V trimming: 5 bases; J trimming: 1 base; junction bases outside the gene matches: 10. This chain's CDR3 is CASSRRTGGRSYEQYF. CDR3 nucleotides: TGTGCCAGCAGCCGGCGCACAGGGGGAAGATCCTACGAGCAGTACTTC.

The V and J genes are TRBV19 and TRBJ2-3, with D possibly being TRBD2 (5 bases). Germline V gene sequence: CDR1 LNHDA, CDR2 SQIVND (reference sequence). V lost 8 bases, J lost 8 bases, and 23 bases lay in between. This CDR3 has 15 residues. CDR3: CASLDSPFSRGTQYF. CDR3 coding DNA: TGTGCCAGTCTCGACTCCCCATTTTCTCGGGGTACGCAGTATTTT.

V gene TRBV10-3 combines with J gene TRBJ1-4, with D unresolved. The CDR3 loop spans 12 amino acids. With 6 bases removed from V and 5 bases from J, the gap between germline ends came to 7 bases. Per the germline V gene, CDR1 is ENHRY and CDR2 is SYGVKD. The CDR3 DNA sequence: TGTGCCATCAGGGCACAAAATGAAAAACTGTTTTTT. It translates to CAIRAQNEKLFF.

Points on this clone: In the same sample, other DNA sequences code for this CDR3. CDR3 sequence: CASSLLAGAYNEQFF. The CDR3 DNA sequence: TGCGCCAGCAGCTTGCTAGCGGGGGCCTACAATGAGCAGTTCTTC. The genes are TRBV5-1 and TRBJ2-1; 10 nucleotides align to TRBD2. V trimming: 1 base; J trimming: 2 bases; junction bases outside the gene matches: 0. This CDR3 contains 15 residues. Germline assignment: CDR1 SGHRS and CDR2 YFSETQ.

The chain combines TRBV5-1 with TRBJ1-2; possible D gene TRBD1, 5 bases. V dropped 4 bases and J dropped 4 bases, with 20 bases sitting between them. Germline V gene data show CDR1 as SGHRS and CDR2 as YFSETQ. CDR3 size: 16 residues. This CDR3 reads CASSLTGGVNLYGYTF. The CDR3 DNA sequence: TGCGCCAGCAGCCTTACCGGGGGGGTCAACCTCTATGGCTACACCTTC. Full variable domain (rest looked up from reference TRBV5-1 and TRBJ1-2): KAGVTQTPRYLIKTRGQQVTLSCSPISGHRSVSWYQQTPGQGLQFLFEYFSETQRNKGNFPGRFSGRQFSNSRSEMNVSTLELGDSALYLCASSLTGGVNLYGYTFGSGTRLTVV.

This chain joins TRBV30 and TRBJ2-1, with D perhaps TRBD2 (7 bases). The length of the CDR3 is 15 residues. V lost 7 bases and J lost 9, with 25 bases in between. Looked up from germline, CDR1 is GTSNPN and CDR2 is SVGIG (reference sequence). CDR3 DNA: TGTGCCTCTCTCCTAGGGGGGAGGGGCGAGGGTGAGCAGTTCTTC. Amino acids: CASLLGGRGEGEQFF.

This chain links TRBV9 with TRBJ1-2, with a weak D call TRBD1 (5 bases). The CDR3 runs 16 residues. The V and J ends lost 4 bases and 1 base respectively, with 17 bases between them. Germline V lookup: CDR1 SGDLS, CDR2 YYNGEE. CDR3 region: CASSPQGPMYNYGYTF. CDR3 sequence (DNA): TGTGCCAGCAGCCCGCAGGGCCCTATGTATAACTATGGCTACACCTTC.

The gene calls are TRBV28 and TRBJ2-2; 10 positions match TRBD1. The V and J ends lost 2 bases and 7 bases, in that order; junction bases with no gene match: 7. Germline-derived CDR1 and CDR2 are MDHEN and SYDVKM. The CDR3 is made up of 16 amino acids. For the CDR3, the DNA is TGTGCCAGCAGTTTACATGGGACAGGGGTTAACGGGGAGCTGTTTTTT. Residues: CASSLHGTGVNGELFF.

The chain recombines TRBV6-5 with TRBJ1-1, with 7 bases fitting TRBD1. With V trimmed by 6 bases and J by 4 bases, 5 bases remained unmatched. There are 13 residues in the CDR3. Germline lookup yields CDR1 MNHEY and CDR2 SVGAGI. The DNA of the CDR3 is TGTGCCAGCAGAGACAGGGCGGCCACTGAAGCTTTCTTT. This codes for CASRDRAATEAFF.

This chain links TRBV7-9 with TRBJ1-1; D remains unclear. This CDR3 has 17 amino acids. Germline loops: CDR1 SEHNR, CDR2 FQNEAQ (reference sequence). Trimming left V 7 bases short and J 0 bases short, with 21 bases between. CDR3 coding DNA: TGTGCCAGCAACGGAGAGAGAGGGAGACCGATGAACACTGAAGCTTTCTTT. Its protein product is CASNGERGRPMNTEAFF.

J is TRBJ1-1 and V is TRBV2; D is unresolved. Trimming stripped 4 bases from V and 1 base from J, with 7 bases between. Germline CDR1 reads SNHLY; CDR2 reads FYNNEI. This CDR3 region has 13 residues. The CDR3 DNA is TGTGCCAGCAGTGGTGGCAGGAACACTGAAGCTTTCTTT. It translates to CASSGGRNTEAFF.

The chain employs TRBV7-2 and TRBJ1-5, with TRBD1 matching 8 bases. Trimming removed 1 base from V and 6 bases from J; junction bases left unmatched: 8. The CDR3 consists of 16 residues. Per the germline V gene, CDR1 is SGHTA and CDR2 is FQGNSA. CDR3 region: CASSLEGQVVGQPQHF. For the CDR3, the DNA is TGTGCCAGCAGCTTAGAGGGACAGGTAGTGGGTCAGCCCCAGCATTTT.

The sample holds one count of this clone. The rearrangement joins TRBV2 to TRBJ1-1; TRBD1 matches at 7 bases. Germline CDR1 reads SNHLY; CDR2 reads FYNNEI. The V gene end was trimmed by 11 bases and the J gene end by 7 bases; junction bases not matched to a gene: 7. The CDR3 spans 11 residues. DNA of the CDR3: TGTGCCTCCCTAGGACAGGTTGAAGCTTTCTTT. Its protein product is CASLGQVEAFF.

J is TRBJ2-5 and V is TRBV30; 12 nucleotides align to TRBD2. V trimming: 3 bases; J trimming: 4 bases; junction bases outside the gene matches: 9. CDR3 length: 16 amino acids. Germline loops: CDR1 GTSNPN, CDR2 SVGIG (reference sequence). The CDR3 DNA is TGTGCCTGGAGACGAGAACCTAGCGGGAGGGGAGAGACCCAGTACTTC. Residues: CAWRREPSGRGETQYF.

This chain links TRBV7-2 with TRBJ1-6, with 7 positions matching TRBD1. CDR1 SGHTA and CDR2 FQGNSA come from the germline V gene. This CDR3 comprises 18 residues. V shed 5 bases, J shed 2 bases, and the junction held 12 bases outside the gene matches. The CDR3 DNA follows: TGTGCCAGCAGCAGCCGCTCCCAGGGGGATACCTATAATTCACCCCTCCACTTT. Amino acid sequence: CASSSRSQGDTYNSPLHF.